Listed below are T cell receptor beta chains from one sample, sequenced in a study of graft-versus-host responses after intestinal transplantation. The assay was immunoSEQ multiplex PCR, and TCRdb's table has in-frame clones only and misses some. The data hold about 14,000 clones, with just over 35% observed a single time. This specimen consisted of alloreactive CD8+ T cells from a mixed lymphocyte reaction culture, obtained before intestinal transplant. The receptors were sampled from a human patient who received an intestinal transplant. CDR3s include the opening cysteine and the closing phenylalanine or tryptophan. The D gene is left open where the match is weak. Rows give clone size only sometimes, using once, few, many, or a class for an expanded clone.

j_gene | d_gene | abundance | v_gene | CDR3nt | CDR3aa
TRBJ2-7 | - | - | TRBV15 | TGTGCCACCAGCCCCAGGCCCCACAGGGCCCCGTACGAGCAGTACTTC | CATSPRPHRAPYEQYF
TRBJ1-2 | - | few | TRBV27 | TGTGCCAGCAGCCCCTTACAGGGAACCTATGGCTACACCTTC | CASSPLQGTYGYTF
TRBJ2-1 | - | - | TRBV29-1 | TGCAGCGTTGAAGGTAGCTTCGGGTCCTACAATGAGCAGTTCTTC | CSVEGSFGSYNEQFF
TRBJ2-3 | TRBD1 | - | TRBV27 | TGTGCCAGCAGTAGGACAGGGGGGTTGAGCACAGATACGCAGTATTTT | CASSRTGGLSTDTQYF
TRBJ1-5 | - | few | TRBV7-9 | TGTGCCAGCTCGGGGGCGTCAGGACATTCAAATCAGCCCCAGCATTTT | CASSGASGHSNQPQHF
TRBJ2-4 | TRBD1 | few | TRBV30 | TGTGCCTGGAGCTTACACAGGGGGCTAGCCAAAAACATTCAGTACTTC | CAWSLHRGLAKNIQYF
TRBJ2-7 | - | few | TRBV5-1 | TGCGCCAGCAGCTTGACATACTACGAGCAGTACTTC | CASSLTYYEQYF
TRBJ1-2 | TRBD1 | medium-sized | TRBV19 | TGTGCCAGTATGACAGGGGGCGCGGATGGCTACACCTTC | CASMTGGADGYTF
TRBJ1-2 | - | medium-sized | TRBV23-1 | TGCGCCAGCAGTCCCCGAGGGGGCTACACCTTC | CASSPRGGYTF
TRBJ2-7 | TRBD2 | few | TRBV4-3 | TGCGCCAGCAGCCAAGTCCTAGCGGGGGGGTCCGAGCAGTACTTC | CASSQVLAGGSEQYF
TRBJ2-7 | TRBD1 | once | TRBV9 | TGTGCCAGCAGCGTAGATCCGACGGGACAGGGTACAGAGCAGTACTTC | CASSVDPTGQGTEQYF
TRBJ2-5 | TRBD2 | - | TRBV5-6 | TGTGCCAGCAGCATAGCGGGGGGACAAGAGACCCAGTACTTC | CASSIAGGQETQYF
TRBJ2-1 | - | - | TRBV6-5 | TGTGCCAGCAGCCCCCCCTGGAACACAATTGAGCAGTTCTTC | CASSPPWNTIEQFF
TRBJ1-2 | TRBD1 | - | TRBV6-1 | TGTGCCAGCAGTAGGGGACAGACAAATGGCTACACCTTC | CASSRGQTNGYTF
TRBJ2-7 | TRBD2 | - | TRBV27 | TGTGCCAGCAGCCGAAGGCTCACTAGCGGCCCCGAGCAGTACTTC | CASSRRLTSGPEQYF
TRBJ2-7 | - | medium-sized | TRBV10-2 | TGCGCCAGCGGACAGACATACGAGCAGTACTTC | CASGQTYEQYF
TRBJ1-5 | - | few | TRBV6-5 | TGTGCCAGCAGTGAAAGTTCAGAATATCAGCCCCAGCATTTT | CASSESSEYQPQHF
TRBJ1-6 | - | - | TRBV13 | TGTGCCAGCAGCTTAGGCCAACAGGGTTATTCACCCCTCCACTTT | CASSLGQQGYSPLHF
TRBJ2-7 | - | once | TRBV6-5 | TGTGCCAGCAGTTACTCGGGACCGGGCTCCTACGAGCAGTACTTC | CASSYSGPGSYEQYF
TRBJ2-5 | TRBD2 | - | TRBV11-2 | TGTGCCAGCAGCCCTGGGCTAGCGGGGCCCTTTTACCAAGAGACCCAGTACTTC | CASSPGLAGPFYQETQYF
TRBJ2-2 | - | - | TRBV19 | TGTGCCAATTACTCAAACACCGGGGAGCTGTTTTTT | CANYSNTGELFF
TRBJ2-1 | - | few | TRBV29-1 | TGCAGCGTTGAAGGTATCAGGTTGGCTGAGCAGTTCTTC | CSVEGIRLAEQFF
TRBJ1-2 | - | - | TRBV6-5 | TGTGCCAGCAGTAGATATAGGTCCCCTAATGGCTACACCTTC | CASSRYRSPNGYTF
TRBJ1-1 | - | - | TRBV9 | TGTGCCAGCAGCGGAGGCGGAAGCCCCTCGAACACTGAAGCTTTCTTT | CASSGGGSPSNTEAFF
TRBJ2-1 | TRBD2 | - | TRBV7-6 | TGTGCCAGCAGCCCGCGACTAGCGGGGGGGCCTCATGAGCAGTTCTTC | CASSPRLAGGPHEQFF
TRBJ2-7 | - | medium-sized | TRBV4-1 | TGCGCCAGCAGCCAAGATGGATCCATCTACGAGCAGTACTTC | CASSQDGSIYEQYF
TRBJ1-1 | TRBD1 | - | TRBV11-2 | TGTGCCAGCAGCTTAGGCAGGGGGGGATTCGCGGGAACTGAAGCTTTCTTT | CASSLGRGGFAGTEAFF
TRBJ2-1 | - | - | TRBV15 | TGTGCCACCAGCAGAGGCCGGGACTCCTACAATGAGCAGTTCTTC | CATSRGRDSYNEQFF
TRBJ2-7 | - | - | TRBV2 | TGTGCCAGCAGGCTCGCGACAGGGAGGAACTCCTACGAGCAGTACTTC | CASRLATGRNSYEQYF
TRBJ1-2 | - | - | TRBV2 | TGTGCCAACGAGATAGGAGCTTATGGCTACACCTTC | CANEIGAYGYTF
TRBJ1-1 | TRBD1 | - | TRBV27 | TGTGCCAGCAGTTTAGGGACAGCTCGGTCCGCTTTCTTT | CASSLGTARSAFF
TRBJ2-7 | TRBD1 | medium-sized | TRBV7-9 | TGTGCCAGCAGCACCACAGGGGGTCGGTCCTACGAGCAGTACTTC | CASSTTGGRSYEQYF
TRBJ1-1 | - | - | TRBV15 | TGTGCCACCAGCAGAGAAAAGAACACTGAAGCTTTCTTT | CATSREKNTEAFF
TRBJ2-5 | - | - | TRBV30 | TGTGCCTGGACGCACGCCGGAGGCCTCCAAGAGACCCAGTACTTC | CAWTHAGGLQETQYF
TRBJ1-1 | - | - | TRBV7-9 | TGTGCCAGCAGCTTAGTCGGGGGCTATGGGGCTTTCTTT | CASSLVGGYGAFF
TRBJ1-3 | TRBD1 | few | TRBV15 | TGTGCCACCAGCAGATTGGGACAGGCCCGAGACTTT | CATSRLGQARDF
TRBJ1-2 | - | - | TRBV6-5 | TGTGCCAGCAGTTACGCAGAAGGGAAAGGCTACACCTTC | CASSYAEGKGYTF
TRBJ1-3 | - | few | TRBV7-6 | TGTGCCAGCAGTCCCGTGCAAACAGGAGCCCTGAGCTCTGGAAACACCATATATTTT | CASSPVQTGALSSGNTIYF
TRBJ2-1 | - | - | TRBV9 | TGTGCCAGCAGCCTTAGGGTACAGCCACCCTACAATGAGCAGTTCTTC | CASSLRVQPPYNEQFF
TRBJ2-7 | - | few | TRBV5-6 | TGTGCCAGCAGCTCCAACTACTACGAGCAGTACTTC | CASSSNYYEQYF